This entry lists 14 T cell receptor beta chains sequenced from one sample in a study of radiotherapy plus CTLA-4 blockade in lung cancer. Repertoires were generated with immunoSEQ multiplex PCR, while TCRdb's copy carries only in-frame clones and drops some. The sample consists of about 51,000 clones, 65% to 85% of them appearing once. This specimen was peripheral blood, taken from a patient treated with radiotherapy plus ipilimumab. The receptors stem from a human donor with non-small cell lung cancer whose response to radiotherapy plus ipilimumab could not be evaluated.

The J gene is TRBJ2-1, the V gene TRBV4-3, with 7 bases fitting TRBD1. Germline lookup yields CDR1 LGHNA and CDR2 YSLEER. The V gene end was trimmed by 0 bases and the J gene end by 5 bases; junction bases not matched to a gene: 10. The CDR3 has 17 residues. CDR3 region: CASSQDPPGQYNNEQFF. CDR3 coding DNA: TGCGCCAGCAGCCAAGATCCCCCGGGACAGTACAACAATGAGCAGTTCTTC.

V usage is TRBV18 and J usage is TRBJ2-1; 9 bases align to TRBD1. The V gene's germline CDR1 is KGHSH and CDR2 LQKENI. The CDR3 has 14 amino acids. V was clipped by 3 bases and J by 5 bases; unmatched bases: 2. The CDR3 here is CASSPTGGNNEQFF. The CDR3 region has the DNA TGTGCCAGCTCACCGACAGGGGGTAACAATGAGCAGTTCTTC.

The rearrangement joins TRBV6-1 to TRBJ2-3; unclear D gene. V lost 5 bases, J lost 3 bases, and 9 bases lay in between. Germline values: CDR1 MNHNS, CDR2 SASEGT. This CDR3 has 13 amino acids. The CDR3 is CASSLVYTDTQYF. CDR3 nucleotides: TGTGCCAGCAGTCTAGTTTATACAGATACGCAGTATTTT.

The J gene is TRBJ1-4, the V gene TRBV5-1; 9 positions match TRBD1. The junction had 8 bases not matched to a gene; V was cut back by 0 bases and J by 11 bases. The CDR3 loop spans 15 amino acids. The germline V gene has CDR1 SGHRS and CDR2 YFSETQ. This CDR3 reads CASSLAWTGVGKLFF. The CDR3, as DNA: TGCGCCAGCAGCTTGGCTTGGACAGGGGTGGGGAAACTGTTTTTT.

The chain joins TRBV27 to TRBJ1-2; no reliable D call. Germline V CDR1 and CDR2: MNHEY, SMNVEV (reference sequence). Trimming removed 5 bases from V and 8 bases from J, with 12 bases in between. The CDR3 has 12 amino acids. The CDR3 spells CASSPRHGGYTF. In nucleotides, the CDR3 is TGTGCCAGCAGTCCACGACATGGAGGCTACACCTTC.

This clone has only one observation. The CDR3 DNA reads TGTGCCAGCAGTCGCAGCGGGGGCTCCTACAATGAGCAGTTCTTC. It encodes CASSRSGGSYNEQFF. The chain uses TRBV2 and TRBJ2-1; 8 bases are a match to TRBD2. V shed 5 bases and J 0 bases; nucleotides not matched to a gene: 3. The CDR3 length is 15 residues. Germline loops: CDR1 SNHLY, CDR2 FYNNEI.

The J gene is TRBJ1-2, the V gene TRBV4-3; 8 positions match TRBD1. Germline V CDR1 and CDR2: LGHNA, YSLEER. The V gene end was trimmed by 2 bases and the J gene end by 8 bases; junction bases not matched to a gene: 10. The CDR3 has 15 residues. The CDR3 coding sequence is TGCGCCAGCAGCCAAAGTAACAGGGGGGGGAGAGGCTACACCTTC. This gives the protein CASSQSNRGGRGYTF.

This sequence joins TRBV15 and TRBJ2-7; 9 bases match TRBD1. The germline gives CDR1 LNHNV, CDR2 YYDKDF (reference sequence). This CDR3 has 14 residues. With V trimmed by 2 bases and J by 7 bases, 6 bases remained unmatched. The DNA of the CDR3 is TGTGCCACCAGCAGAACAGGGGGCCCGGGGGAGCAGTACTTC. Protein product: CATSRTGGPGEQYF. Combining the CDR3 with reference TRBV15 and TRBJ2-7 gives the whole variable domain DAMVIQNPRYQVTQFGKPVTLSCSQTLNHNVMYWYQQKSSQAPKLLFHYYDKDFNNEADTPDNFQSRRPNTSFCFLDIRSPGLGDTAMYLCATSRTGGPGEQYFGPGTRLTVT.

This chain links TRBV19 with TRBJ2-1; D may be TRBD1 (6 bases). The CDR3 spans 15 residues. The ends were cut back, 0 bases at V and 5 bases at J, with 11 bases in the middle. Germline lookup yields CDR1 LNHDA and CDR2 SQIVND (reference sequence). The CDR3 sequence: CASSIDPTGDNEQFF. In DNA, the CDR3 is TGTGCCAGTAGTATAGATCCGACAGGAGACAATGAGCAGTTCTTC.

The chain carries TRBV28 and TRBJ1-5; 7 nucleotides line up with TRBD1. The CDR3 loop spans 15 amino acids. V gave up 2 bases and J gave up 4 bases; unmatched junction bases: 5. CDR1 is MDHEN and CDR2 is SYDVKM in the germline V gene. CDR3 bases: TGTGCCAGCAGTTTAACAGGGGCTGGTAATCAGCCCCAGCATTTT. Translation: CASSLTGAGNQPQHF.

This chain connects TRBV5-1 to TRBJ2-3; D possibly corresponds to TRBD1 (6 bases). Germline V gene lookup returns CDR1 SGHRS and CDR2 YFSETQ. Trimming stripped 4 bases from V and 1 base from J, with 16 bases between. The length of the CDR3 is 16 residues. The CDR3: CASSTPGGIRTDTQYF. CDR3 in DNA: TGCGCCAGCAGCACCCCTGGGGGCATTCGCACAGATACGCAGTATTTT.

This clone occurred once. The gene calls are TRBV9 and TRBJ2-2; 7 bases agree with TRBD2. The CDR3 runs to 15 residues. J lost 1 base, V lost 0 bases, and 0 bases had no gene match. Germline V CDR1 and CDR2: SGDLS, YYNGEE. The CDR3 DNA is TGTGCCAGCAGCGTAGGCGGGGGGAACACCGGGGAGCTGTTTTTT. This codes for CASSVGGGNTGELFF. Full variable domain (rest looked up from reference TRBV9 and TRBJ2-2): DSGVTQTPKHLITATGQRVTLRCSPRSGDLSVYWYQQSLDQGLQFLIQYYNGEERAKGNILERFSAQQFPDLHSELNLSSLELGDSALYFCASSVGGGNTGELFFGEGSRLTVL.

The rearrangement joins TRBV19 to TRBJ2-1; possibly TRBD2 for D (6 bases). CDR3 size: 16 residues. V was clipped by 1 base and J by 8 bases, with 18 bases between them. The V gene's germline CDR1 is LNHDA and CDR2 SQIVND (reference sequence). CDR3: CASSIGRVAGYYEQFF. CDR3 coding DNA: TGTGCCAGTAGTATAGGGAGGGTGGCAGGGTACTATGAGCAGTTCTTC.

This clone was recorded a few times. The gene calls are TRBV5-4 and TRBJ2-7; weak D call: TRBD2 (5 bases). The CDR3 runs to 15 residues. V was trimmed by 1 base and J by 1 base, leaving 12 bases between them. Looked up from germline, CDR1 is SGHNT and CDR2 is YYREEE (reference sequence). The CDR3 DNA follows: TGTGCCAGCAGCTTGAAGGGAGTAGTGTCCTACGAGCAGTACTTC. Amino acid sequence: CASSLKGVVSYEQYF.